Following are 5 T cell receptor beta chains from one sample sequenced in a study of T-cell memory formation after mild COVID-19. TCRdb itself ran the 5' RACE reads through MiXCR, one entry per CDR3 protein. The table shows about 170,000 distinct CDR3 sequences, with approximately 12% occurring only once. What was sequenced was PBMCs or a T cell subset sorted from them (not recorded which). The receptors were gathered from a man aged 18 to 29 who had mild COVID-19 (a few samples of this study predate the infection). Cell type and time point are not known.

In this sample, this clonotype turned up a few times. This chain links TRBV12-3 or TRBV12-4 with TRBJ2-1; 9 bases match TRBD1. J was trimmed by 9 bases and V by 6 bases; bases with no gene match: 12. The CDR3 runs to 15 residues. CDR3 nucleotide sequence: TGTGCCAGCAGCACCGGGACAGGGCTCCAGGGTGAGCAGTTCTTC. Translated: CASSTGTGLQGEQFF.

This sequence joins TRBV2 and TRBJ2-3; 7 bases are shared with TRBD2. With V trimmed by 7 bases and J by 0 bases, 7 bases remained unmatched. This CDR3 comprises 15 residues. Looked up from germline, CDR1 is SNHLY and CDR2 is FYNNEI. The CDR3 spells CASTPSGVSTDTQYF. The CDR3 nucleotides read TGTGCCAGCACTCCCAGCGGGGTGAGCACAGATACGCAGTATTTT.

This clonotype came up a few times. The rearrangement uses TRBV7-9 and TRBJ1-1; TRBD1 agrees at 7 bases. V dropped 5 bases and J dropped 11; count of bases not matched to a gene: 8. This CDR3 region has 12 residues. The germline V gene encodes CDR1 SEHNR and CDR2 FQNEAQ (reference sequence). The DNA of the CDR3 is TGTGCCAGCAGCCCCCGACAGGGTAGGGCTTTCTTT. Translation: CASSPRQGRAFF.

This clonotype showed up just a few times. The V and J genes are TRBV3-1 and TRBJ2-2, with D tentatively TRBD1 or TRBD2 (7 bases each). The V end lost 4 bases, the J end lost 4 bases, and 13 bases lay between the germline ends. The CDR3 contains 15 residues. Germline CDR1 and CDR2: LGHDT and YNNKEL (reference sequence). CDR3 protein: CASSPTGRVTGELFF. DNA for the CDR3: TGTGCCAGCAGCCCGACAGGGAGGGTCACCGGGGAGCTGTTTTTT.

This clonotype has only a few counts. V is TRBV15 and J is TRBJ2-1; 10 nucleotides line up with TRBD2. The CDR3 extends over 12 amino acids. Germline V gene data show CDR1 as LNHNV and CDR2 as YYDKDF (reference sequence). Trimming cost V 4 bases and J 15 bases; bases outside gene matches: 6. CDR3 amino acids: CATSKLAGEAFF. In DNA, the CDR3 is TGTGCCACCAGCAAGCTAGCGGGGGAAGCGTTCTTC.